The 22 T cell receptor beta chains in this list originate from one sample, sequenced in a study of CD8 T cells in Susac syndrome. The RNA, about 0.5 to 1 ug, was put through reverse transcription using random hexamers. One entry per CDR3 protein, called by TCRdb with MiXCR from the immunoSEQ multiplex PCR reads. Of more than 250,000 distinct CDR3 sequences in the sample, about 90% were seen once. Material: CD4+ T cells from PBMCs. These receptors all stem from a human donor with multiple sclerosis.

This chain connects TRBV5-1 to TRBJ1-6; D might be TRBD1 (5 bases). Trimming removed 4 bases from V and 8 bases from J, with 19 bases in between. Germline V CDR1 and CDR2: SGHRS, YFSETQ. CDR3 length: 16 amino acids. Here the CDR3 reads CASSERGILAYSPLHF. The CDR3 DNA reads as TGCGCCAGCAGCGAACGGGGCATCCTGGCCTATTCACCCCTCCACTTT.

To note about this clonotype: At one of its ends the junction is not consistent with the germline gene, which may arise from a read error. The chain carries TRBV20-1 and TRBJ1-1; D gene ambiguous. CDR3 length: 14 amino acids. In germline, CDR1 is DFQATT, CDR2 SNEGSKA (reference sequence). The CDR3 protein is CSAGDRGRETEAFF. CDR3 coding DNA: TGCAGTGCTGGAGATCGGGGAAGGGAGACTGAAGCTTTCTTT.

The chain recombines TRBV19 with TRBJ2-1; 9 nucleotides align to TRBD2. Germline trimming cut 3 bases from V and 9 bases from J; bases unmatched to any gene: 6. The CDR3 spans 14 residues. Germline V gives CDR1 LNHDA, CDR2 SQIVND (reference sequence). The CDR3 nucleotides are TGTGCCAGTAGTATTCGACGCGGGGGGGGTGAGCAGTTCTTC. This translates into CASSIRRGGGEQFF.

J is TRBJ2-4 and V is TRBV12-3 or TRBV12-4, with TRBD2 matching 12 bases. The CDR3 consists of 17 residues. With V trimmed by 4 bases and J by 6 bases, 10 bases remained unmatched. The CDR3, as DNA: TGTGCCAGCAGTTCTCCGGGACTAGCGGGCGGAAGAAACATTCAGTACTTC. Its protein product is CASSSPGLAGGRNIQYF.

This chain joins TRBV20-1 and TRBJ2-3, with TRBD2 identical over 11 bases. Germline loops: CDR1 DFQATT, CDR2 SNEGSKA (reference sequence). This CDR3 has 18 amino acids. V dropped 1 base and J dropped 6; count of bases not matched to a gene: 15. The CDR3 loop is CSARAGPPLAGAGDTQYF. The CDR3 nucleotides read TGCAGTGCTAGAGCCGGCCCCCCACTAGCGGGGGCCGGGGATACGCAGTATTTT.

The chain couples TRBV4-2 to TRBJ1-1; possible D gene TRBD1, 6 bases. Per the germline V gene, CDR1 is LGHNA and CDR2 is YNFKEQ. The V gene lost 2 bases and the J gene lost 3 bases, with 10 bases spanning the gap. The CDR3 is 14 residues long. For the CDR3, the DNA is TGTGCCAGCAGCCAAAAGGGGGGTTACACTGAAGCTTTCTTT. It translates to CASSQKGGYTEAFF.

The chain combines TRBV19 with TRBJ2-1; 10 bases agree with TRBD1. CDR3 size: 14 residues. Looked up from germline, CDR1 is LNHDA and CDR2 is SQIVND (reference sequence). J was trimmed by 7 bases and V by 4 bases; bases with no gene match: 4. The CDR3 DNA is TGTGCCAGTAGTAGGGACAGGGGCTTAAATGAGCAGTTCTTC. This gives the protein CASSRDRGLNEQFF.

CDR3 in DNA: TGTGCCAGCAGATTACAGAGCTATAATTCACCCCTCCACTTT. Amino acids: CASRLQSYNSPLHF. The rearrangement links TRBV7-8 to TRBJ1-6; no definite D call. This CDR3 contains 14 residues. Germline CDR1 and CDR2: SGHVS and FQNEAQ. The ends were cut back, 6 bases at V and 3 bases at J, with 9 bases in the middle.

This chain joins TRBV12-3 or TRBV12-4 and TRBJ2-6; TRBD1 aligns across 7 bases. This CDR3 comprises 19 residues. J was trimmed by 1 base and V by 6 bases; bases with no gene match: 15. CDR3 region: CASSPTPGQPQSGANVLTF. CDR3 bases: TGTGCCAGCAGCCCCACTCCGGGACAGCCTCAATCTGGGGCCAACGTCCTGACTTTC.

The DNA for the CDR3 is TGCGCCAGCAGCTTGCTCAGCTCAGATACGCAGTATTTT. This codes for CASSLLSSDTQYF. The chain has TRBV5-1 and TRBJ2-3; D is unclear. This CDR3 is 13 amino acids long. Between the trimmed V and J ends, which lost 1 base and 4 bases, there was a span of 7 bases. Germline V gene lookup returns CDR1 SGHRS and CDR2 YFSETQ.

V is TRBV30 and J is TRBJ2-7; TRBD1 matches 9 bases. V lost 2 bases and J lost 1; bases outside the gene matches: 3. Per the germline V gene, CDR1 is GTSNPN and CDR2 is SVGIG (reference sequence). The CDR3 totals 14 residues. Here the CDR3 reads CAWSRGTGSYEQYF. The CDR3, as DNA: TGTGCCTGGAGTAGGGGGACAGGGTCCTACGAGCAGTACTTC. Using reference TRBV30 and TRBJ2-7 for the parts outside the CDR3, the full variable domain is SQTIHQWPATLVQPVGSPLSLECTVEGTSNPNLYWYRQAAGRGLQLLFYSVGIGQISSEVPQNLSASRPQDRQFILSSKKLLLSDSGFYLCAWSRGTGSYEQYFGPGTRLTVT.

This sequence joins TRBV20-1 and TRBJ1-2; weak D call: TRBD1 (5 bases). The CDR3 totals 15 residues. Germline loops: CDR1 DFQATT, CDR2 SNEGSKA (reference sequence). Trimming removed 1 base at V and 4 bases at J, with 16 bases between. Here the CDR3 DNA reads TGCAGTGCTAGAGGTGGGCAGGGTGATCTCTATGGCTACACCTTC. The encoded protein is CSARGGQGDLYGYTF.

Written as DNA, the CDR3 is TGTGCCAGCAGTCCCCTGGACAGAATTGGTGAAGCTTTCTTT. Its protein is CASSPLDRIGEAFF. The J gene is TRBJ1-1, the V gene TRBV12-3 or TRBV12-4, with a tentative D call TRBD1 (6 bases). The CDR3 consists of 14 residues. Trimming cost V 5 bases and J 7 bases, with 17 bases left between them.

CDR3 nucleotides: TGCGCCAGCAGCCAAGGACTGGGGAGGAGGAACAATCAGCCCCAGCATTTT. It specifies CASSQGLGRRNNQPQHF. V is TRBV4-3 and J is TRBJ1-5; no clear D. Germline assignment: CDR1 LGHNA and CDR2 YSLEER. CDR3 size: 17 residues. The germline V and J ends were trimmed by 1 base and 3 bases, with 16 bases remaining between them.

The chain uses TRBV9 and TRBJ2-5; TRBD1 agrees at 8 bases. J was trimmed by 7 bases and V by 3 bases; bases with no gene match: 8. This CDR3 contains 14 residues. Germline CDR1 SGDLS, CDR2 YYNGEE. This chain's CDR3 is CASSGDRYRGTQYF. The CDR3 DNA sequence: TGTGCCAGCAGCGGGGACAGGTACAGGGGGACCCAGTACTTC.

The CDR3 DNA follows: TGTGCCAGCAGTGCCACCGGGACAGGGAGGGAGCCCCAGCATTTT. Encoded protein: CASSATGTGREPQHF. V is TRBV6-1 and J is TRBJ1-5; 9 bases fit TRBD1. CDR1 and CDR2 from the germline V gene are MNHNS and SASEGT. V gave up 4 bases and J gave up 8 bases; unmatched junction bases: 9. The CDR3 is 15 amino acids.

The rearrangement uses TRBV3-1 and TRBJ1-1; tentatively, D is TRBD1 (6 bases). Germline lookup yields CDR1 LGHDT and CDR2 YNNKEL (reference sequence). The CDR3 sequence is 13 residues long. V was pared by 7 bases and J by 1 base, with 10 bases between. Written as DNA, the CDR3 is TGTGCCAGCAAGGGACACCCGAACACTGAAGCTTTCTTT. It is translated as CASKGHPNTEAFF.

This clonotype appeared a single time. The rearrangement joins TRBV19 to TRBJ1-5; perhaps TRBD1 as D (5 bases). The ends were cut back, 3 bases at V and 3 bases at J, with 12 bases in the middle. The CDR3 contains 15 residues. The germline gives CDR1 LNHDA, CDR2 SQIVND (reference sequence). DNA of the CDR3: TGTGCCAGTAGTATTGGCAGGGTCTTCAATCAGCCCCAGCATTTT. It encodes CASSIGRVFNQPQHF.

The chain employs TRBV6-9 and TRBJ2-7; TRBD1 matches 7 bases. The length of the CDR3 is 14 residues. The V and J ends lost 5 bases and 2 bases, in that order; junction bases with no gene match: 6. Germline lookup yields CDR1 MNHGY and CDR2 SVAAGI. The CDR3 coding sequence is TGTGCCAGCAGTGACGACAGGGATCCCTACGAGCAGTACTTC. Protein sequence: CASSDDRDPYEQYF.

This sequence joins TRBV9 and TRBJ1-1; no clear D. Germline lookup yields CDR1 SGDLS and CDR2 YYNGEE. Trimming pared 0 bases from V and 3 bases from J, leaving 6 bases between. This CDR3 has 13 residues. The CDR3 region has the DNA TGTGCCAGCAGCGTAGCCTTGGACACTGAAGCTTTCTTT. Protein: CASSVALDTEAFF.

J is TRBJ2-1 and V is TRBV20-1; 9 nucleotides agree with TRBD2. V gave up 6 bases and J gave up 6 bases; unmatched junction bases: 18. In germline, CDR1 is DFQATT, CDR2 SNEGSKA (reference sequence). CDR3 length equals 17 residues. CDR3 in DNA: TGCAGTGCCCAACGCCTAACCGGACTAGCGACGAGCAATGAGCAGTTCTTC. It encodes CSAQRLTGLATSNEQFF.

The chain recombines TRBV11-1 with TRBJ2-3; 9 bases fit TRBD1. The junction had 2 bases not matched to a gene; V was cut back by 1 base and J by 3 bases. This CDR3 comprises 15 residues. Looked up from germline, CDR1 is SGHAT and CDR2 is FQDESV (reference sequence). CDR3 amino acids: CASSLDGTGTDTQYF. The CDR3 coding sequence is TGTGCCAGCAGCTTAGACGGGACAGGGACAGATACGCAGTATTTT.